Below are 24 T cell receptor beta chains sequenced from a single sample in a study of cytomegalovirus exposure and HLA in healthy donors. Method: immunoSEQ multiplex PCR; TCRdb's copy keeps in-frame clones and lacks some. Here the sample spans 150,000 to 200,000 clones, approximately 96% being singletons. Input material: PBMCs. The source is a woman aged 18-29 years in good health and CMV-seronegative.

V and J are TRBV27 and TRBJ1-1, with D perhaps TRBD1 (6 bases). Germline CDR1 reads MNHEY; CDR2 reads SMNVEV (reference sequence). The CDR3 sequence is 14 residues long. Between the trimmed V and J ends, which lost 5 bases and 3 bases, there was a span of 13 bases. CDR3: CASSPQGFHTEAFF. The CDR3 DNA follows: TGTGCCAGCAGTCCTCAGGGGTTCCACACTGAAGCTTTCTTT.

The chain carries TRBV9 and TRBJ1-1, with D tentatively TRBD1 (5 bases). Germline CDR1 SGDLS, CDR2 YYNGEE. The CDR3 has 15 amino acids. The germline V and J ends were trimmed by 0 bases and 1 base, with 10 bases remaining between them. The CDR3 protein is CASSVAGDSNTEAFF. The CDR3 DNA is TGTGCCAGCAGCGTAGCGGGGGACTCGAACACTGAAGCTTTCTTT.

This chain joins TRBV4-3 and TRBJ2-7; D may be TRBD1 (5 bases). V lost 0 bases, J lost 2 bases, and 14 bases lay in between. CDR1 and CDR2 (germline): LGHNA, YSLEER. There are 16 residues in the CDR3. This CDR3 reads CASSQDQGGSPYEQYF. CDR3 DNA: TGCGCCAGCAGCCAAGATCAGGGTGGCAGTCCCTACGAGCAGTACTTC.

This clone was observed a few times. The CDR3 DNA is TGTGCCAGCTCACCCGGGGTTGCAGGAGCTAATGAAAAACTGTTTTTT. Its protein is CASSPGVAGANEKLFF. The chain employs TRBV18 and TRBJ1-4; D remains ambiguous. Looked up from germline, CDR1 is KGHSH and CDR2 is LQKENI. CDR3 length equals 16 residues. Trimming removed 3 bases at V and 3 bases at J, with 14 bases between.

The V call is TRBV7-9, the J call TRBJ1-3; no reliable D call. Germline V gene data show CDR1 as SEHNR and CDR2 as FQNEAQ (reference sequence). Trimming left V 5 bases short and J 5 bases short, with 16 bases between. This CDR3 is built from 15 residues. The CDR3 here is CASSPRTGGRNTIYF. The CDR3 nucleotides are TGTGCCAGCAGCCCCAGGACCGGAGGGAGAAACACCATATATTTT. Looking up the rest from reference TRBV7-9 and TRBJ1-3 gives the full variable domain: DTGVSQNPRHKITKRGQNVTFRCDPISEHNRLYWYRQTLGQGPEFLTYFQNEAQLEKSRLLSDRFSAERPKGSFSTLEIQRTEQGDSAMYLCASSPRTGGRNTIYFGEGSWLTVV.

V usage is TRBV7-8 and J usage is TRBJ1-4; 7 bases fit TRBD1. V trimming: 3 bases; J trimming: 7 bases; junction bases outside the gene matches: 8. Germline V gene data show CDR1 as SGHVS and CDR2 as FQNEAQ. The CDR3 totals 15 residues. The CDR3 bases are TGTGCCAGCAGCTTTGCGAGGGGGCGCAGTGAAAAACTGTTTTTT. This sequence encodes CASSFARGRSEKLFF.

The CDR3 DNA follows: TGTGCCAGCAGACCAGTTGCAGATACGCAGTATTTT. It specifies CASRPVADTQYF. V is TRBV6-6 and J is TRBJ2-3, with D hard to call. This CDR3 comprises 12 residues. Germline CDR1 MNHNY, CDR2 SVGAGI (reference sequence). V was clipped by 6 bases and J by 4 bases, with 8 bases between them.

This sequence joins TRBV4-2 and TRBJ1-1; 10 positions agree with TRBD1. This CDR3 contains 17 residues. Trimming cost V 4 bases and J 1 base; bases outside gene matches: 9. Germline CDR1 and CDR2: LGHNA and YNFKEQ. DNA of the CDR3: TGTGCCAGCAGCCGTGACAGGGGGCTGATGGGGAACACTGAAGCTTTCTTT. Protein sequence: CASSRDRGLMGNTEAFF.

CDR3 protein: CASSHTTGELFF. The DNA for the CDR3 is TGTGCCAGCAGCCATACTACCGGGGAGCTGTTTTTT. The chain uses TRBV7-8 and TRBJ2-2; the D is unclear. In germline, CDR1 is SGHVS, CDR2 FQNEAQ. This CDR3 region has 12 residues. The V gene lost 5 bases and the J gene lost 5 bases, with 6 bases spanning the gap. Supplemented by reference TRBV7-8 and TRBJ2-2, the full variable domain reads GAGVSQSPRYKVAKRGQDVALRCDPISGHVSLFWYQQALGQGPEFLTYFQNEAQLDKSGLPSDRFFAERPEGSVSTLKIQRTQQEDSAVYLCASSHTTGELFFGEGSRLTVL.

The chain employs TRBV5-6 and TRBJ2-7; 10 bases agree with TRBD1. CDR1 is SGHDT and CDR2 is YYEEEE in the germline V gene. Trimming removed 3 bases from V and 2 bases from J; junction bases left unmatched: 8. The CDR3 has 16 residues. DNA of the CDR3: TGTGCCAGCAGCTCCGGGACAGGGGCCGGTACCTACGAGCAGTACTTC. Protein: CASSSGTGAGTYEQYF.

The V gene is TRBV4-3, the J gene TRBJ2-2, with 14 bases fitting TRBD2. This CDR3 region has 16 residues. Germline V gives CDR1 LGHNA, CDR2 YSLEER. Germline trimming cut 4 bases from V and 6 bases from J; bases unmatched to any gene: 4. CDR3 residues: CASSPRGLAGAGELFF. Written as DNA, the CDR3 is TGCGCCAGCAGCCCCCGGGGACTAGCGGGGGCCGGGGAGCTGTTTTTT.

This chain links TRBV11-3 with TRBJ2-3, with a weak D call TRBD1 (6 bases). The CDR3 spans 17 residues. Trimming pared 5 bases from V and 6 bases from J, leaving 24 bases between. The germline gives CDR1 SGHNT, CDR2 YENEEA. CDR3 nucleotides: TGTGCCAGCAGCACCAACCGGGACACCACCCTGGCGGATACGCAGTATTTT. This gives the protein CASSTNRDTTLADTQYF.

The chain employs TRBV15 and TRBJ1-4; 7 bases fit TRBD1. CDR1 LNHNV and CDR2 YYDKDF come from the germline V gene (reference sequence). The junction had 13 bases not matched to a gene; V was cut back by 4 bases and J by 8 bases. This CDR3 region has 16 residues. CDR3 loop: CATSMGNQGGPEKLFF. The CDR3 region has the DNA TGTGCCACCAGCATGGGTAATCAGGGGGGTCCCGAAAAACTGTTTTTT.

The chain carries TRBV5-1 and TRBJ2-5, with a tentative D call TRBD1 (5 bases). CDR1 is SGHRS and CDR2 is YFSETQ in the germline V gene. The CDR3 runs 16 residues. Deletions cut 0 bases from V and 0 bases from J, with 12 bases between. The CDR3 spells CASSLGAGRYQETQYF. The DNA for the CDR3 is TGCGCCAGCAGCTTGGGGGCAGGGCGATACCAAGAGACCCAGTACTTC. Using reference TRBV5-1 and TRBJ2-5 for the parts outside the CDR3, the full variable domain is KAGVTQTPRYLIKTRGQQVTLSCSPISGHRSVSWYQQTPGQGLQFLFEYFSETQRNKGNFPGRFSGRQFSNSRSEMNVSTLELGDSALYLCASSLGAGRYQETQYFGPGTRLLVL.

V gene TRBV6-6 combines with J gene TRBJ1-4, with D unresolved. Germline V gene sequence: CDR1 MNHNY, CDR2 SVGAGI (reference sequence). The V end lost 0 bases, the J end lost 0 bases, and 8 bases lay between the germline ends. There are 16 residues in the CDR3. In DNA form, the CDR3 reads TGTGCCAGCAGTTACTCCCCAGTTGCAACTAATGAAAAACTGTTTTTT. It specifies CASSYSPVATNEKLFF.

The CDR3 loop is CASSLRSGTGADRDTQYF. CDR3 DNA: TGTGCCAGCAGCTTAAGGAGCGGGACAGGGGCCGATCGGGATACGCAGTATTTT. The chain has TRBV7-8 and TRBJ2-3, with TRBD1 identical over 10 bases. The CDR3 runs to 18 residues. Germline lookup yields CDR1 SGHVS and CDR2 FQNEAQ. Trimming took 2 bases from V and 6 from J; bases not matched to a gene: 14.

The rearrangement uses TRBV7-2 and TRBJ2-2, with a possible D match to TRBD2 (7 bases). Per the germline V gene, CDR1 is SGHTA and CDR2 is FQGNSA. V lost 3 bases and J lost 6, with 11 bases in between. The CDR3 totals 14 residues. The DNA for the CDR3 is TGTGCCAGCAGCTTGGGGGGGGCTGCCGGGGAGCTGTTTTTT. Its protein is CASSLGGAAGELFF.

The J gene is TRBJ1-2, the V gene TRBV7-9, with 9 bases lining up with TRBD1. Looked up from germline, CDR1 is SEHNR and CDR2 is FQNEAQ (reference sequence). The CDR3 is made up of 15 amino acids. J lost 2 bases, V lost 3 bases, and 4 bases had no gene match. The CDR3 sequence is CASSFTGGANYGYTF. The DNA for the CDR3 is TGTGCCAGCAGCTTTACAGGGGGCGCCAACTATGGCTACACCTTC.

Details on this clone: The junction differs from germline at one of its ends, possibly a read error. V gene TRBV7-7 combines with J gene TRBJ2-5, with D possibly being TRBD1 (5 bases). CDR3 length: 14 amino acids. Germline CDR1 and CDR2: SSHAT and FNYEAQ (reference sequence). The CDR3 region has the DNA TGTGCTAGCAGCCCGCGCGCAGGGCAGGAGACCCAGTACTTC. Protein sequence: CASSPRAGQETQYF.

The V gene is TRBV27, the J gene TRBJ1-1; D gene ambiguous. This CDR3 is built from 12 residues. V was cut by 6 bases and J by 1 base, with 6 bases left in between. CDR1 MNHEY and CDR2 SMNVEV come from the germline V gene (reference sequence). CDR3 sequence (DNA): TGTGCCAGCAGGTCGGGGAACACTGAAGCTTTCTTT. Translated, it gives CASRSGNTEAFF.

This sequence joins TRBV5-1 and TRBJ2-3; 13 bases map to TRBD2. V lost 0 bases and J lost 4; bases outside the gene matches: 2. Germline loops: CDR1 SGHRS, CDR2 YFSETQ. The CDR3 contains 16 residues. DNA of the CDR3: TGCGCCAGCAGCTTGGTAACTAGCGGGGGGGCAGATACGCAGTATTTT. Translation gives CASSLVTSGGADTQYF.

This clone was found once. This chain uses TRBV4-2 with TRBJ1-1, with D possibly TRBD1 on 5 matching bases. CDR1 LGHNA and CDR2 YNFKEQ come from the germline V gene. Trimming took off 4 bases at V and 3 bases at J, with 24 bases between the two ends. The CDR3 has 18 amino acids. This chain's CDR3 is CASSRIGPGEGRDTEAFF. CDR3 sequence (DNA): TGTGCCAGCAGCCGCATCGGTCCGGGGGAAGGTAGGGACACTGAAGCTTTCTTT.

V and J are TRBV19 and TRBJ1-2, with 7 bases fitting TRBD1. V was clipped by 3 bases and J by 3 bases; unmatched bases: 4. This CDR3 spans 14 amino acids. Germline V lookup: CDR1 LNHDA, CDR2 SQIVND (reference sequence). This CDR3 is CASSILGTDYGYTF. In DNA form, the CDR3 reads TGTGCCAGTAGTATTTTAGGGACAGACTATGGCTACACCTTC. The variable domain in full, completed from reference TRBV19 and TRBJ1-2, reads DGGITQSPKYLFRKEGQNVTLSCEQNLNHDAMYWYRQDPGQGLRLIYYSQIVNDFQKGDIAEGYSVSREKKESFPLTVTSAQKNPTAFYLCASSILGTDYGYTFGSGTRLTVV.

The chain carries TRBV6-5 and TRBJ2-1, with D tentatively TRBD2 (5 bases). Trimming pared 2 bases from V and 7 bases from J, leaving 15 bases between. The CDR3 totals 15 residues. Germline V gives CDR1 MNHEY, CDR2 SVGAGI. Here the CDR3 reads CASSYRDSTGNEQFF. DNA of the CDR3: TGTGCCAGCAGTTACCGCGACTCGACGGGGAATGAGCAGTTCTTC.